This entry is about one T cell receptor beta chain. What it binds is unknown. This sample is part of a study of blood T cells in healthy people across ages. Between the trimmed V and J ends, which lost 0 bases and 6 bases, there was a span of 12 bases. Germline V gene data show CDR1 as LGHNA and CDR2 as YSLEER. This CDR3 has 14 amino acids. Through a sample-barcoded 5' primer and a J-beta primer mix, a second PCR was run for roughly 7 to 12 cycles. TCRdb analysed the 5' RACE reads with MiXCR anew, one entry per CDR3 protein. Seen here are under 1,000,000 distinct CDR3 sequences, 35% to 60% observed once, and the top ten hold about a sixth. Whole-study results and caveats: Age advanced and TCR beta diversity per million T cells fell, roughly linearly. CMV infection status of these donors was not known.

This receptor was obtained from an older man in good health. The sample comprised blood. The genes are TRBV4-3 and TRBJ2-7; either TRBD1 or TRBD2 may supply D (5 bases each). This CDR3 is CASSQDFGAFEQYF. The DNA of the CDR3 is TGCGCCAGCAGCCAAGATTTCGGGGCCTTCGAGCAGTACTTC.